Listed below are T cell receptor beta chains from one sample, sequenced in a study of blood T cell repertoires in COVID-19. The data were produced by immunoSEQ multiplex PCR, yet TCRdb's version contains in-frame clones alone and is incomplete. This table has hundreds of thousands of clones, approximately 88% appearing once. Material: peripheral blood. Receptors were obtained from a woman aged 30 to 39 with COVID-19, enrolled during active disease. Both conserved end residues are part of each CDR3. The order of the fields is V gene, clone size, D gene, CDR3 length, J gene, CDR3 protein, CDR3 DNA. D genes are given only for firm matches. Expanded clones are given a class, and other clones once, few, many or no size at all.

v_gene: TRBV29-1; abundance: NA; d_gene: NA; len: 16; j_gene: TRBJ2-3; CDR3aa: CSVEEALGADTDTQYF; CDR3nt: TGCAGCGTTGAAGAGGCATTGGGGGCCGACACAGATACGCAGTATTTT
v_gene: TRBV7-2; abundance: NA; d_gene: NA; len: 13; j_gene: TRBJ2-3; CDR3aa: CASSFTRGDTQYF; CDR3nt: TGTGCCAGCAGCTTTACTAGAGGAGATACGCAGTATTTT
v_gene: TRBV14; abundance: NA; d_gene: TRBD1; len: 16; j_gene: TRBJ2-1; CDR3aa: CASSQDIGQGAFEQFF; CDR3nt: TGTGCCAGCAGCCAAGATATAGGACAGGGGGCTTTTGAGCAGTTCTTC
v_gene: TRBV27; abundance: NA; d_gene: TRBD1; len: 13; j_gene: TRBJ1-2; CDR3aa: CASRYRGNYGYTF; CDR3nt: TGTGCCAGCAGGTACAGGGGAAACTATGGCTACACCTTC
v_gene: TRBV11-2; abundance: NA; d_gene: TRBD1; len: 15; j_gene: TRBJ1-2; CDR3aa: CASSPAAGTDYGYTF; CDR3nt: TGTGCCAGCAGCCCGGCGGCCGGGACAGACTATGGCTACACCTTC
v_gene: TRBV28; abundance: NA; d_gene: TRBD2; len: 14; j_gene: TRBJ2-3; CDR3aa: CASDGTSDSDTQYF; CDR3nt: TGTGCCAGCGACGGGACTAGCGACTCAGATACGCAGTATTTT
v_gene: TRBV7-7; abundance: NA; d_gene: TRBD1; len: 15; j_gene: TRBJ2-5; CDR3aa: CASSNPGTGEETQYF; CDR3nt: TGTGCTAGCAGCAATCCCGGGACAGGGGAAGAGACCCAGTACTTC
v_gene: TRBV4-3; abundance: NA; d_gene: NA; len: 16; j_gene: TRBJ2-3; CDR3aa: CASSQDIRGSTDTQYF; CDR3nt: TGCGCCAGCAGCCAAGATATTAGGGGGAGCACAGATACGCAGTATTTT
v_gene: TRBV2; abundance: NA; d_gene: NA; len: 14; j_gene: TRBJ2-1; CDR3aa: CASSEGGGKWEQFF; CDR3nt: TGTGCCAGCAGTGAAGGGGGCGGCAAATGGGAGCAGTTCTTC
v_gene: TRBV3-1/TRBV3-2; abundance: NA; d_gene: TRBD2; len: 14; j_gene: TRBJ2-7; CDR3aa: CASSGDYLAYEQYF; CDR3nt: TGTGCCAGCAGCGGGGACTATCTAGCCTACGAGCAGTACTTC
v_gene: TRBV6-1; abundance: NA; d_gene: NA; len: 14; j_gene: TRBJ2-7; CDR3aa: CASSTRGEVREQYF; CDR3nt: TGTGCCAGCAGCACCAGGGGGGAAGTCCGAGAGCAGTACTTC
v_gene: TRBV6-6; abundance: NA; d_gene: NA; len: 14; j_gene: TRBJ2-2; CDR3aa: CASSSPVATGELFF; CDR3nt: TGTGCCAGCAGTTCGCCGGTAGCCACCGGGGAGCTGTTTTTT
v_gene: TRBV24-1; abundance: once; d_gene: TRBD2; len: 16; j_gene: TRBJ2-1; CDR3aa: CATSDRGLAGHNEQFF; CDR3nt: TGTGCCACCAGTGATCGGGGGCTAGCGGGACACAATGAGCAGTTCTTC
v_gene: TRBV4-3; abundance: NA; d_gene: NA; len: 15; j_gene: TRBJ1-3; CDR3aa: CASSPGQFSGNTIYF; CDR3nt: TGCGCCAGCAGCCCAGGACAGTTCTCTGGAAACACCATATATTTT
v_gene: TRBV10-1; abundance: NA; d_gene: NA; len: 15; j_gene: TRBJ1-4; CDR3aa: CASSEREGSDEKLFF; CDR3nt: TGCGCCAGCAGTGAGAGAGAGGGCTCGGATGAAAAACTGTTTTTT
v_gene: TRBV3-1/TRBV3-2; abundance: NA; d_gene: NA; len: 13; j_gene: TRBJ1-1; CDR3aa: CASSQAGYLEAFF; CDR3nt: TGTGCCAGCAGCCAGGCAGGGTACCTTGAAGCTTTCTTT
v_gene: TRBV6-6; abundance: NA; d_gene: TRBD1; len: 14; j_gene: TRBJ2-2; CDR3aa: CASSTRQGVGELFF; CDR3nt: TGTGCCAGCAGTACGCGACAGGGTGTAGGGGAGCTGTTTTTT
v_gene: TRBV29-1; abundance: NA; d_gene: NA; len: 12; j_gene: TRBJ2-1; CDR3aa: CSVEKHYNEQFF; CDR3nt: TGCAGCGTTGAAAAGCATTACAATGAGCAGTTCTTC
v_gene: TRBV19; abundance: NA; d_gene: NA; len: 15; j_gene: TRBJ1-1; CDR3aa: CASSVFGQWGTEAFF; CDR3nt: TGTGCCAGTAGTGTCTTCGGACAGTGGGGGACTGAAGCTTTCTTT
v_gene: TRBV5-1; abundance: NA; d_gene: TRBD1; len: 15; j_gene: TRBJ2-3; CDR3aa: CASSFRDREVDTQYF; CDR3nt: TGCGCCAGCAGCTTCCGGGACAGGGAGGTGGACACGCAGTATTTT
v_gene: TRBV14; abundance: NA; d_gene: NA; len: 17; j_gene: TRBJ2-5; CDR3aa: CASSHLSGLGRQETQYF; CDR3nt: TGTGCCAGCAGCCACCTTTCCGGGTTGGGGCGCCAAGAGACCCAGTACTTC
v_gene: TRBV20-1; abundance: once; d_gene: NA; len: 13; j_gene: TRBJ1-1; CDR3aa: CSASSGFGTEAFF; CDR3nt: TGCAGTGCTAGTTCGGGGTTTGGCACTGAAGCTTTCTTT
v_gene: TRBV27; abundance: NA; d_gene: TRBD1; len: 16; j_gene: TRBJ2-1; CDR3aa: CASSLFGTGVYNEQFF; CDR3nt: TGTGCCAGCAGTTTATTCGGGACAGGAGTCTACAATGAGCAGTTCTTC
v_gene: TRBV7-2; abundance: NA; d_gene: TRBD1; len: 16; j_gene: TRBJ1-2; CDR3aa: CASSLRDRGRKYGYTF; CDR3nt: TGTGCCAGCAGCTTAAGGGACAGGGGGCGGAAATATGGCTACACCTTC
v_gene: TRBV2; abundance: NA; d_gene: NA; len: 16; j_gene: TRBJ1-2; CDR3aa: CASSELWTELNYGYTF; CDR3nt: TGTGCCAGCAGTGAACTCTGGACAGAACTTAACTATGGCTACACCTTC
v_gene: TRBV6-5; abundance: few; d_gene: NA; len: 16; j_gene: TRBJ1-3; CDR3aa: CASSYSGDHTGNTIYF; CDR3nt: TGTGCCAGCAGTTACTCCGGAGATCATACTGGAAACACCATATATTTT
v_gene: TRBV7-6; abundance: NA; d_gene: TRBD2; len: 16; j_gene: TRBJ2-1; CDR3aa: CASSLAAGRGWNEQFF; CDR3nt: TGTGCCAGCAGCTTAGCGGCAGGGAGGGGCTGGAATGAGCAGTTCTTC
v_gene: TRBV13; abundance: NA; d_gene: NA; len: 14; j_gene: TRBJ1-2; CDR3aa: CASSFGTLAYGYTF; CDR3nt: TGTGCCAGCAGCTTTGGGACTCTGGCCTATGGCTACACCTTC
v_gene: TRBV7-2; abundance: NA; d_gene: NA; len: 17; j_gene: TRBJ1-2; CDR3aa: CASSLYPRREINYGYTF; CDR3nt: TGTGCCAGCAGCTTATACCCCAGAAGGGAGATTAACTATGGCTACACCTTC
v_gene: TRBV6-6; abundance: NA; d_gene: TRBD1; len: 17; j_gene: TRBJ1-6; CDR3aa: CASSRVAGQGGNSPLHF; CDR3nt: TGTGCCAGCAGTCGCGTAGCCGGACAGGGAGGTAATTCACCCCTCCACTTT
v_gene: TRBV4-1; abundance: NA; d_gene: TRBD2; len: 16; j_gene: TRBJ2-5; CDR3aa: CASSLTSGGSQETQYF; CDR3nt: TGCGCCAGCAGCCTCACTAGCGGGGGGTCCCAAGAGACCCAGTACTTC
v_gene: TRBV19; abundance: NA; d_gene: NA; len: 11; j_gene: TRBJ2-1; CDR3aa: CASMFGAEQFF; CDR3nt: TGTGCCAGTATGTTTGGGGCAGAGCAGTTCTTC
v_gene: TRBV11-3; abundance: NA; d_gene: TRBD1; len: 16; j_gene: TRBJ1-3; CDR3aa: CASSLGTGGRGNTIYF; CDR3nt: TGTGCCAGCAGCCTTGGGACAGGGGGCAGAGGAAACACCATATATTTT
v_gene: TRBV11-3; abundance: NA; d_gene: TRBD1; len: 16; j_gene: TRBJ2-3; CDR3aa: CASSLNDRGGEDTQYF; CDR3nt: TGTGCCAGCAGCTTGAACGACAGGGGAGGTGAAGATACGCAGTATTTT
v_gene: TRBV28; abundance: once; d_gene: NA; len: 14; j_gene: TRBJ1-1; CDR3aa: CASSPRGRGTEAFF; CDR3nt: TGTGCCAGCAGTCCCCGTGGCAGGGGCACTGAAGCTTTCTTT
v_gene: TRBV25-1; abundance: NA; d_gene: NA; len: 14; j_gene: TRBJ1-1; CDR3aa: CASSPGGFATEAFF; CDR3nt: TGTGCCAGCAGTCCGGGGGGTTTTGCCACTGAAGCTTTCTTT
v_gene: TRBV6-5; abundance: NA; d_gene: NA; len: 13; j_gene: TRBJ2-1; CDR3aa: CASSQQGKNEQFF; CDR3nt: TGTGCCAGCAGTCAACAGGGTAAGAATGAGCAGTTCTTC
v_gene: TRBV16; abundance: NA; d_gene: NA; len: 15; j_gene: TRBJ1-3; CDR3aa: CASSEGQFSGNTIYF; CDR3nt: TGTGCCAGCAGCGAAGGACAGTTCTCTGGAAACACCATATATTTT
v_gene: TRBV7-2; abundance: NA; d_gene: TRBD2; len: 13; j_gene: TRBJ2-3; CDR3aa: CASSFWGGSTQYF; CDR3nt: TGTGCCAGCAGCTTTTGGGGGGGGAGTACGCAGTATTTT
v_gene: TRBV27; abundance: once; d_gene: NA; len: 14; j_gene: TRBJ2-1; CDR3aa: CASSFRAHYNEQFF; CDR3nt: TGTGCCAGCAGTTTCAGGGCACACTACAATGAGCAGTTCTTC
v_gene: TRBV27; abundance: NA; d_gene: TRBD2; len: 15; j_gene: TRBJ2-1; CDR3aa: CASSLEAGGYNEQFF; CDR3nt: TGTGCCAGCAGTTTAGAAGCGGGAGGTTACAATGAGCAGTTCTTC
v_gene: TRBV6-5; abundance: NA; d_gene: TRBD1; len: 16; j_gene: TRBJ1-2; CDR3aa: CASSYSGTGTGYGYTF; CDR3nt: TGTGCCAGCAGTTACTCAGGGACAGGGACCGGCTATGGCTACACCTTC